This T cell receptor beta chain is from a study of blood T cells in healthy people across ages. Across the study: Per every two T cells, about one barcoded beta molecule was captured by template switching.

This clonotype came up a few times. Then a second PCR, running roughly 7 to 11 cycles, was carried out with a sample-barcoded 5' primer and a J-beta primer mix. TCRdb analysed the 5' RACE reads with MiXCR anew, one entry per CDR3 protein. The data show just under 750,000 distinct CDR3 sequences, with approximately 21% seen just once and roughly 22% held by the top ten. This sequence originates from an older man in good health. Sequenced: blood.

CDR3 loop: CASSLDWTGIHEQYV. CDR3 nucleotide sequence: TGTGCCAGCAGCTTGGATTGGACAGGGATCCACGAGCAGTACGTC. The chain links TRBV5-5 to TRBJ2-5; 8 positions match TRBD1. The DNA end is a closer match to TRBJ2-7, so the J assignment may be wrong. This CDR3 has 15 residues. Germline CDR1 and CDR2: SGHKS and YYEKEE (reference sequence).